These T cell receptor beta chains were read from a single sample in a study of blood T cell repertoires in COVID-19. TCRdb's copy holds only in-frame clones and misses some; the assay was immunoSEQ multiplex PCR. The sample lists 150,000 to 200,000 clones; approximately 82% were seen once. The sequenced sample consisted of PBMCs or T cells enriched from blood (not recorded which). These TCRs come from a man in his fifties who had recovered from COVID-19. Both conserved end residues are part of each CDR3. Fields, in order: V gene, J gene, CDR3 length, CDR3 protein.

TRBV19	TRBJ2-7	12	CASGDSSYEQYF
TRBV5-1	TRBJ2-3	15	CASSLERGASDTQYF
TRBV19	TRBJ2-1	14	CASSNLRFHNEQFF
TRBV5-4	TRBJ1-2	15	CASRTGQGGNYGYTF
TRBV13	TRBJ2-7	13	CASSLGSNGEQYF
TRBV18	TRBJ2-5	14	CASSPSTGGETQYF
TRBV2	TRBJ2-1	13	CASNDLAPNEQFF
TRBV5-1	TRBJ1-1	13	CASSLPGNTEAFF
TRBV28	TRBJ2-7	12	CASTDKSYEQYF
TRBV5-1	TRBJ1-2	13	CASSLGGNYGYTF
TRBV27	TRBJ1-2	13	CASSLWGSYGYTF
TRBV10-3	TRBJ2-7	15	CAISNAGTSFAEQYF
TRBV18	TRBJ2-1	14	CASSLRGGVNEQFF
TRBV18	TRBJ1-1	17	CASSPVLKKGTNTEAFF
TRBV2	TRBJ1-2	16	CASSDAGEWGNYGYTF
TRBV19	TRBJ2-7	15	CASSILPGQGGEQYF
TRBV27	TRBJ1-2	17	CASSFLVRQGQNYGYTF
TRBV11-1	TRBJ1-6	14	CASSLGQLASPLHF
TRBV29-1	TRBJ2-7	16	CSVEFSGPGEGYEQYF
TRBV7-9	TRBJ1-1	13	CASSMGQGEGAFF